This entry lists 14 T cell receptor beta chains sequenced from one sample in a study of technical replicates of blood from several donors. Clones were sequenced by immunoSEQ multiplex PCR, and TCRdb holds only the in-frame ones, with some missing. The sample includes 65,000 to 85,000 clones, 80% to 95% seen only once; the top ten take about 0.38%. The material sequenced was T cells isolated from PBMCs. These receptors originate from a human donor in good health.

The chain links TRBV4-3 to TRBJ1-5; D remains ambiguous. The V end lost 0 bases, the J end lost 5 bases, and 11 bases lay between the germline ends. Germline V gives CDR1 LGHNA, CDR2 YSLEER. The CDR3 has 15 residues. CDR3 amino acids: CASSQDSGVDQPQHF. CDR3 DNA sequence: TGCGCCAGCAGCCAAGATTCGGGAGTGGATCAGCCCCAGCATTTT.

This chain uses TRBV9 with TRBJ2-1; D uncertain. V was cut by 2 bases and J by 7 bases, with 7 bases left in between. This CDR3 comprises 12 residues. Germline V gene sequence: CDR1 SGDLS, CDR2 YYNGEE. CDR3 in amino acids: CASSVARNEQFF. In DNA, the CDR3 is TGTGCCAGCAGCGTTGCGCGAAATGAGCAGTTCTTC.

The rearrangement joins TRBV11-2 to TRBJ2-5; D may be TRBD1 (6 bases). Trimming shortened V by 3 bases and J by 4 bases, and 12 bases separated the two germline ends. The CDR3 runs 14 residues. Germline V gene data show CDR1 as SGHAT and CDR2 as FQNNGV. The CDR3, as DNA: TGTGCCAGCAGCTTTGGAGTAGGGGGAGAGACCCAGTACTTC. Encoded protein: CASSFGVGGETQYF.

V gene TRBV5-4 combines with J gene TRBJ2-7, with a weak D call TRBD1 (6 bases). The CDR3 length is 14 residues. Germline-derived CDR1 and CDR2 are SGHNT and YYREEE (reference sequence). The ends were cut back, 1 base at V and 4 bases at J, with 12 bases in the middle. The CDR3 nucleotides read TGTGCCAGCAGCTTGTCCAGGGGTACGTACGAGCAGTACTTC. Encoded protein: CASSLSRGTYEQYF.

The V gene is TRBV6-5, the J gene TRBJ1-2, with D possibly matching TRBD1 (5 bases). Between the trimmed V and J ends, which lost 6 bases and 7 bases, there was a span of 9 bases. Germline V lookup: CDR1 MNHEY, CDR2 SVGAGI. There are 11 residues in the CDR3. CDR3: CASRTVSGYTF. The CDR3 DNA reads as TGTGCCAGCAGGACAGTATCTGGCTACACCTTC.

This clone has just one count. The CDR3 coding sequence is TGTGCCAGCAGCTCCCGAGGCGGGATGAACACTGAAGCTTTCTTT. This translates into CASSSRGGMNTEAFF. The chain carries TRBV7-6 and TRBJ1-1; no clear D. Per the germline V gene, CDR1 is SGHVS and CDR2 is FNYEAQ. This CDR3 contains 15 residues. Trimming stripped 4 bases from V and 0 bases from J, with 12 bases between.

This sequence joins TRBV14 and TRBJ2-3; 11 positions match TRBD2. V was clipped by 5 bases and J by 0 bases; unmatched bases: 10. Per germline, CDR1 SGHDN and CDR2 FVKESK. The CDR3 is 18 amino acids. The CDR3 is CASSSPPTSGASTDTQYF. In DNA form, the CDR3 reads TGTGCCAGCAGCTCCCCCCCGACTAGCGGGGCTAGCACAGATACGCAGTATTTT.

The rearrangement links TRBV6-5 to TRBJ1-5; 7 nucleotides align to TRBD1. The junction had 6 bases not matched to a gene; V was cut back by 5 bases and J by 5 bases. CDR3 length: 14 residues. Germline loops: CDR1 MNHEY, CDR2 SVGAGI. This CDR3 is CASSPSGGYQPQHF. The CDR3 coding sequence is TGTGCCAGCAGTCCGTCAGGGGGATATCAGCCCCAGCATTTT.

The CDR3, as DNA: TGTGTCAGAAGCCACAGGGCTGGCGAGCAGTACTTC. Its translation: CVRSHRAGEQYF. The V and J genes are TRBV7-5 and TRBJ2-7; the table's D gene call, TRBD1, was not cross checked with the DNA. TRBV7-5 is deemed a pseudogene. The length of the CDR3 is 12 residues.

The chain joins TRBV19 to TRBJ1-1, with a possible D match to TRBD1 (5 bases). Germline CDR1 and CDR2: LNHDA and SQIVND (reference sequence). The V end lost 6 bases, the J end lost 7 bases, and 9 bases lay between the germline ends. CDR3 length: 11 amino acids. The CDR3 sequence is CASRRRGEAFF. The CDR3 DNA reads as TGTGCCAGTAGGCGGAGGGGTGAAGCTTTCTTT.

This CDR3 reads CASSIGRQGIQPQHF. In DNA, the CDR3 is TGTGCCAGTAGTATCGGGAGACAGGGGATTCAGCCCCAGCATTTT. The chain carries TRBV19 and TRBJ1-5; 8 bases agree with TRBD1. Germline CDR1 LNHDA, CDR2 SQIVND (reference sequence). After removal of 3 bases from V and 6 bases from J, the junction contained 7 bases not matched to a gene. This CDR3 has 15 residues.

V usage is TRBV7-3 and J usage is TRBJ2-7; 7 bases map to TRBD1. Germline V gene sequence: CDR1 SGHTA, CDR2 FQGTGA. Trimming cost V 0 bases and J 3 bases; bases outside gene matches: 5. This CDR3 comprises 15 residues. The CDR3 loop is CASSLTQGVLYEQYF. DNA of the CDR3: TGTGCCAGCAGCTTAACTCAGGGGGTACTCTACGAGCAGTACTTC.

The rearrangement uses TRBV6-1 and TRBJ1-2; D not resolved. Trimming stripped 3 bases from V and 4 bases from J, with 18 bases between. The V gene's germline CDR1 is MNHNS and CDR2 SASEGT. CDR3 length: 16 residues. CDR3 amino acids: CASSDPTLDGGYGYTF. Here the CDR3 DNA reads TGTGCCAGCAGTGACCCAACCTTGGACGGAGGCTATGGCTACACCTTC.

The chain links TRBV4-1 to TRBJ2-5; D unclear. Germline CDR1 MGHRA, CDR2 YSYEKL. The CDR3 extends over 15 amino acids. The V gene lost 2 bases and the J gene lost 1 base, with 11 bases spanning the gap. The CDR3 nucleotides read TGCGCCAGCAGCCAATCGGGTCAGTTCCAAGAGACCCAGTACTTC. Its protein is CASSQSGQFQETQYF.